This paragraph reports one TCR beta chain. These data originate in a study of T cell changes during pregnancy in multiple sclerosis. Trimming cost V 0 bases and J 0 bases, with 6 bases left between them. Germline loops: CDR1 SGDLS, CDR2 YYNGEE. CDR3 size: 15 residues. The assay was immunoSEQ multiplex PCR, and TCRdb's table has in-frame clones only and misses some. The top ten clones hold roughly 10% of a sample with approximately 43,000 clones, about 90% of them seen once. The rearrangement joins TRBV9 to TRBJ1-4; D is unclear. Sequenced material: CD8+ T cells from peripheral blood mononuclear cells, taken in the first trimester of pregnancy. This receptor was taken from a female donor with multiple sclerosis, enrolled in a pregnancy study. The CDR3 DNA follows: TGTGCCAGCAGCGTAGGCGCGGCAACTAATGAAAAACTGTTTTTT. The encoded protein is CASSVGAATNEKLFF.